Described below is a single TCR beta chain sequence and its context. Germline V gene sequence: CDR1 LNHDA, CDR2 SQIVND (reference sequence). The CDR3 totals 16 residues. Trimming left V 8 bases short and J 6 bases short, with 22 bases between. The sample originates from a study of blood T cell repertoires in COVID-19. Study-level background: The samples span acute and convalescent COVID-19 from the United States, Italy and Spain. In each case, the material was cDNA or gDNA derived from T cells, B-cell-depleted T cells, or PBMCs.

Original methodology: Amplification of reference gene primers was used by the study to estimate nucleated cell counts. TCRdb's copy holds only in-frame clones and misses some; the assay was immunoSEQ multiplex PCR. The D gene and trimming were derived from the DNA, and the V and J assignments and clone size from that table. The table shows over 150,000 clones, with about four fifths occurring only once. The J gene is TRBJ2-2, the V gene TRBV19; possible D gene TRBD1, 5 bases. This clonotype originated in a woman older than 75 with acute or convalescent COVID-19. What was sequenced was peripheral blood. CDR3: CASHFTTAGRSGELFF. The DNA of the CDR3 is TGTGCCAGTCATTTTACTACGGCAGGGCGGTCCGGGGAGCTGTTTTTT.